The rows below give T cell receptor beta chains drawn from one sample of a study of CD8+CD57+ T cells in acquired aplastic anemia. TCRdb redid the calling of the reads with MiXCR, one entry per CDR3 protein. The table records some 120,000 distinct CDR3 sequences, around 48% of them present only once. Sequencing used sorted CD4+, CD8+, or CD8+CD57+ T cells (not recorded which) from PBMCs. These receptors all stem from a human donor in good health, serving as a control. CDR3s include the opening cysteine and the closing phenylalanine or tryptophan.

j_gene | v_gene | CDR3aa
TRBJ2-3 | TRBV10-3 | CAILVRGTDTQYF
TRBJ1-6 | TRBV7-2 | CASSLAYGPGTPLHF
TRBJ1-6 | TRBV20-1 | CSASFQGAGNSPLHF
TRBJ2-1 | TRBV29-1 | CSVIAGQSGDEQFF
TRBJ1-5 | TRBV6-1 | CASSAPWGRNQPQHF
TRBJ2-7 | TRBV6-5 | CASSYQGASEQYF
TRBJ2-2 | TRBV10-3 | CAITRTGTGELFF
TRBJ2-3 | TRBV19 | CASSGLAGLSADTQYF
TRBJ2-2 | TRBV7-2 | CASSSFVITGELFF
TRBJ2-7 | TRBV7-8 | CASSPTSLAVYEQYF
TRBJ1-1 | TRBV20-1 | CSARPGQRNTEAFF
TRBJ2-7 | TRBV5-4 | CASSAISGGNEQYF
TRBJ2-3 | TRBV9 | CASSGGERTSGGGTDTQYF
TRBJ2-1 | TRBV7-2 | CASSLAFSGGASYNEQFF
TRBJ1-6 | TRBV20-1 | CSARDRRGSDNSPLHF
TRBJ1-1 | TRBV6-5 | CASRYSIADRINTEAFF
TRBJ2-1 | TRBV10-2 | CASSDGEQAYNEQFF
TRBJ1-5 | TRBV19 | CASSIQRDQPQHF
TRBJ1-1 | TRBV20-1 | CSALGQPGQAFF
TRBJ1-1 | TRBV19 | CASAPGDSNTEAFF
TRBJ2-5 | TRBV24-1 | CATSGSGGRDQETQYF
TRBJ1-4 | TRBV15 | CATSTWTGGNEKLFF
TRBJ1-5 | TRBV4-3 | CASSQSWGQGSNQPQHF
TRBJ1-4 | TRBV4-1 | CASSQEGQARGEKLFF
TRBJ1-2 | TRBV5-8 | CASSDWRGNYGYTF
TRBJ2-3 | TRBV7-2 | CASSRGSDTQYF
TRBJ2-5 | TRBV20-1 | CSARAGVQSETQYF
TRBJ1-3 | TRBV6-6 | CASSYSTDGNTIYF
TRBJ2-5 | TRBV20-1 | CSARPRTRVGETQYF
TRBJ2-7 | TRBV7-3 | CASSDQTGQTYEQYF
TRBJ2-5 | TRBV7-2 | CASRTELAGSKTQYF
TRBJ1-1 | TRBV29-1 | CSVHKGANTEAFF
TRBJ2-7 | TRBV20-1 | CSARGGREPYEQYF